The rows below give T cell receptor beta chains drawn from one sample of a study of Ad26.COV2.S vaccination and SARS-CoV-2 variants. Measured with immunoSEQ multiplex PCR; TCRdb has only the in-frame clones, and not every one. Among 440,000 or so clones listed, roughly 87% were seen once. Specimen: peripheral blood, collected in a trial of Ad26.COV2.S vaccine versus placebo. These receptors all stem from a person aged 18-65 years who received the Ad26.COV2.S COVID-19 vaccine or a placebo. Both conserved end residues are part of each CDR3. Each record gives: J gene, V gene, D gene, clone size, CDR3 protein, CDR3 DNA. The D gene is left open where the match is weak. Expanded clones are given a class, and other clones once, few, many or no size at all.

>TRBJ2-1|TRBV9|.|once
CASSILGDEQFF
TGTGCCAGCAGCATCCTAGGGGATGAGCAGTTCTTC
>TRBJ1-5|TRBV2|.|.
CASSPDRKRNQPQHF
TGTGCCAGCAGCCCGGACAGAAAGAGAAATCAGCCCCAGCATTTT
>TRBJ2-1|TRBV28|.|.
CASSSSSLRDAASWQFF
TGTGCCAGCAGTTCTAGTTCCCTCCGGGACGCCGCGTCCTGGCAGTTCTTC
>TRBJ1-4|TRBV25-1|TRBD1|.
CASSQAGTGVAEKLFF
TGTGCCAGCAGCCAAGCCGGGACAGGGGTGGCGGAAAAACTGTTTTTT
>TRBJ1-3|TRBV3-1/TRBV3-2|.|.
CASSPNLGNTIYF
TGTGCCAGCAGCCCCAACCTGGGGAACACCATATATTTT
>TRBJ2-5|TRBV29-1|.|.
CSVEARHPEYQETQYF
TGCAGCGTTGAAGCCAGGCACCCTGAGTACCAAGAGACCCAGTACTTC
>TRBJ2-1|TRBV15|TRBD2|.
CATSREIRDYYNEQFF
TGTGCCACCAGCAGAGAAATCCGGGACTACTACAATGAGCAGTTCTTC
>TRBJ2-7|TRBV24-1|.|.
CATSEGGERGYEQYF
TGTGCCACCAGTGAGGGCGGGGAACGGGGTTACGAGCAGTACTTC
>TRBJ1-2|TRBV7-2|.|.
CASSSSRDRYGYTF
TGTGCCAGCAGCTCTTCACGGGATCGGTATGGCTACACCTTC
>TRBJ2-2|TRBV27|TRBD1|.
CASSQAGTGGGELFF
TGTGCCAGCAGCCAGGCAGGGACAGGGGGCGGGGAGCTGTTTTTT
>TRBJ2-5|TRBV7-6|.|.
CASSLEEGSQETQYF
TGTGCCAGCAGCTTAGAGGAGGGCAGCCAAGAGACCCAGTACTTC
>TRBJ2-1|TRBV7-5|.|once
CARSPPGLAGGGPYNEQFF
TGTGCCAGAAGTCCCCCGGGACTAGCGGGAGGGGGCCCCTACAATGAGCAGTTCTTC
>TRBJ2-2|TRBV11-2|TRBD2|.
CASSLVISGANTGELFF
TGTGCCAGCAGCTTAGTAATTAGCGGGGCGAACACCGGGGAGCTGTTTTTT
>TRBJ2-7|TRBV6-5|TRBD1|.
CAIGQGSYEQYF
TGTGCCATCGGACAGGGTTCCTACGAGCAGTACTTC
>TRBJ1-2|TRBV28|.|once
CAGEGGNGYTF
TGTGCCGGGGAGGGTGGTAATGGCTACACCTTC
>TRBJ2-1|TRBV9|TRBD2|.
CASRGAGYEQFF
TGTGCCAGCAGAGGAGCGGGATATGAGCAGTTCTTC
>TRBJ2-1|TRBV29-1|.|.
CSVDSYNEQFF
TGCAGCGTTGACAGTTACAATGAGCAGTTCTTC
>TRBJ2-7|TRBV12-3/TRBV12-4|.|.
CASSLGSYYEQYF
TGTGCCAGCAGTTTGGGCAGCTACTACGAGCAGTACTTC
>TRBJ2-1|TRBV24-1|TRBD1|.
CATSDPGQGDNEQFF
TGTGCCACCAGTGATCCGGGACAGGGGGACAATGAGCAGTTCTTC
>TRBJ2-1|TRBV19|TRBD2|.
CASSATSGTGKQFF
TGTGCCAGTAGTGCAACTAGCGGGACAGGAAAGCAGTTCTTC
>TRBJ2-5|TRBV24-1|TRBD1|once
CATSDLTGGETQYF
TGTGCCACCAGTGATTTGACAGGGGGAGAGACCCAGTACTTC
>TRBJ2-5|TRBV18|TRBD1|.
CASSPGTGEETQYF
TGTGCCAGCTCACCTGGGACAGGGGAAGAGACCCAGTACTTC
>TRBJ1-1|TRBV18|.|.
CASSRDTYTEAFF
TGTGCCAGCTCACGGGACACATACACTGAAGCTTTCTTT
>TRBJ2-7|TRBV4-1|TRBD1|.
CASSIRDSPYEQYF
TGCGCCAGCAGTATCCGGGACAGCCCCTACGAGCAGTACTTC
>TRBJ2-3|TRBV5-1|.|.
CASRGTSTDTQYF
TGCGCCAGCAGGGGCACCAGCACAGATACGCAGTATTTT
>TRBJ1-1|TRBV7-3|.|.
CASSPQGPPNTEAFF
TGTGCCAGCAGCCCTCAGGGACCGCCGAACACTGAAGCTTTCTTT
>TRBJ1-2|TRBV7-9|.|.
CASSLDGVYGYTF
TGTGCCAGCAGCTTAGACGGAGTCTATGGCTACACCTTC
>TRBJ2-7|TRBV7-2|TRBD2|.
CASSGSTSGYYEQYF
TGTGCCAGCAGCGGATCGACTAGCGGATACTACGAGCAGTACTTC
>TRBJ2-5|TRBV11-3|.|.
CASSPGAQETQYF
TGTGCCAGCAGCCCGGGGGCCCAAGAGACCCAGTACTTC
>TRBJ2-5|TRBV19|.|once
CASSIWAGQETQYF
TGTGCCAGTAGTATTTGGGCAGGGCAAGAGACCCAGTACTTC
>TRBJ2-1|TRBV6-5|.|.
CASTREVGDNEQFF
TGTGCCAGCACGAGAGAGGTCGGGGACAATGAGCAGTTCTTC
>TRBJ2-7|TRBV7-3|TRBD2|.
CASSLMASGSYEQYF
TGTGCCAGCAGCTTAATGGCTAGCGGGTCCTACGAGCAGTACTTC
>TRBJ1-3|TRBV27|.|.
CASSLTQGPGNTIYF
TGTGCCAGCAGCTTAACCCAGGGACCTGGAAACACCATATATTTT
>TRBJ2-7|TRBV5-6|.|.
CASSLVPQGGYEQYF
TGTGCCAGCAGCTTGGTTCCCCAGGGGGGCTACGAGCAGTACTTC
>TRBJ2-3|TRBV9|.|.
CASSVRQGGSTDTQYF
TGTGCCAGCAGCGTCAGGCAGGGGGGGTCCACAGATACGCAGTATTTT
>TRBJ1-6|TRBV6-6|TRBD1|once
CASHDPGQGNSPLHF
TGTGCCAGCCACGACCCCGGACAGGGAAATTCACCCCTCCACTTT
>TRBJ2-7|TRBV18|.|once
CASSPRVGIYEQYF
TGTGCCAGCTCACCACGCGTGGGGATCTACGAGCAGTACTTC
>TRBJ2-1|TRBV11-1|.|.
CASSPDRNPYNEQFF
TGTGCCAGCAGCCCGGATAGGAACCCTTACAATGAGCAGTTCTTC
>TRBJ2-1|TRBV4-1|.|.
CASSQVGVPYNEQFF
TGCGCCAGCAGCCAAGTGGGGGTACCCTACAATGAGCAGTTCTTC
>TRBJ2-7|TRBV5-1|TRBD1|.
CASSLAGQLATYEQYF
TGCGCCAGCAGCTTGGCGGGACAGTTGGCGACCTACGAGCAGTACTTC
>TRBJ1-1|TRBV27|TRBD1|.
CASSFKGAPLTNTEAFF
TGTGCCAGCAGTTTTAAGGGGGCGCCCCTTACGAACACTGAAGCTTTCTTT
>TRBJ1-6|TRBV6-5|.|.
CASSYRQPPPLHF
TGTGCCAGCAGTTACCGACAGCCGCCACCCCTCCACTTT
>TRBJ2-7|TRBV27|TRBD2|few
CASRLAASNEQYF
TGTGCCAGCAGGCTAGCGGCTAGCAACGAGCAGTACTTC
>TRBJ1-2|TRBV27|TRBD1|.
CASSFDRDYGYTF
TGTGCCAGCAGTTTCGACAGGGACTATGGCTACACCTTC
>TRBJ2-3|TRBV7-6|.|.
CASSLWGVEQYF
TGTGCCAGCAGCTTATGGGGCGTAGAGCAGTATTTT
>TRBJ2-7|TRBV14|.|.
CASSRLGGGTYEQYF
TGTGCCAGCAGCCGACTTGGGGGCGGGACCTACGAGCAGTACTTC
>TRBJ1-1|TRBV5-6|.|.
CASSLVRHTEAFF
TGTGCCAGCAGCTTGGTCAGGCACACTGAAGCTTTCTTT
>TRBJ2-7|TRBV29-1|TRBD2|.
CSVEDQAGGLREQYF
TGCAGCGTTGAAGATCAGGCGGGGGGGCTACGCGAGCAGTACTTC
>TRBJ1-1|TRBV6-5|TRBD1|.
CASSLGTANTEAFF
TGTGCCAGCAGTCTAGGGACAGCTAACACTGAAGCTTTCTTT
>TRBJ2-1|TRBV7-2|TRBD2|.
CASSFLGASGYNEQFF
TGTGCCAGCAGCTTCTTAGGGGCTAGCGGATACAATGAGCAGTTCTTC
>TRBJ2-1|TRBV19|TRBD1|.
CASSHDRGEFF
TGTGCGTCATCTCACGACAGGGGAGAGTTCTTC
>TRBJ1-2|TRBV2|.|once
CASSWLGSTYGYTF
TGTGCCAGCAGCTGGTTGGGGTCTACCTATGGCTACACCTTC
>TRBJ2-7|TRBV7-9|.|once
CASSLGQGPSYEQYF
TGTGCCAGCAGCTTAGGGCAGGGTCCCTCCTACGAGCAGTACTTC
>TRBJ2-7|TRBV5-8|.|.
CASIPPPEPYEQYF
TGTGCCAGCATCCCCCCCCCGGAGCCGTACGAGCAGTACTTC